This T cell receptor (beta chain) was documented in a study of regulatory T cells in long-lasting Graves disease (dated by TCRdb to the early 2020s). General notes on the study: In the newly diagnosed Graves' disease group, patients had been taking antithyroid drugs for less than 3 months. Patients with persistent Graves' disease were compared with patients with newly diagnosed Graves' disease using TCR sequencing and RNA sequencing of peripheral blood. The study was conducted in China and was registered as a clinical trial. TCR sequencing covered some 13 persistent and roughly 20 newly diagnosed Graves' disease patients, about 35 samples in total.

To note about this clonotype: Its antigen is not yet known. The limits of the CDR3 on the DNA are not certain, so only TCRdb's listed CDR3 is given.

Results and caveats for the whole study, not just this receptor: The authors noted that the small sample size was a limitation that may lower accuracy. Sequencing and analysis were restricted to the TCR beta chain. Lower TCR Shannon entropy and fewer highly expanded clones were observed in persistent Graves' disease patients than in newly diagnosed patients, which suggested clonal expansion. Persistent disease showed preferential use of TRBV28, TRBJ1-2 and TRBJ2-5, whereas newly diagnosed disease favored TRBV20-1 and TRBJ2-1. Only peripheral blood was studied, because thyroid tissue, the primary lesion, was inaccessible. More public clonotypes were shared among persistent patients (roughly 3,000) than among newly diagnosed patients (more than 950).

As encoded in the germline V gene, CDR1 is SGHRS while CDR2 is YFSETQ. The CDR3 runs 14 amino acids, cysteine and phenylalanine included. The library was produced with multiplex PCR. Instrument used: Illumina HiSeq 4000. To build TCR beta libraries, CDR3 regions were amplified by Arm-PCR using iRepertoire HTBI primers. Gel purification was performed on PCR products prior to sequencing. In the source study's methods: Gene usage analysis of CDR3 amino acid clonotypes relied on the roughly 64 TRBV and around 14 TRBJ segments identified across samples. COPE and FqMerger were used to merge filtered high-quality paired reads into contigs. BLAST was used to align contigs to IMGT TRBV, TRBD and TRBJ reference genes, and CDR3 was defined according to IMGT. Any clonotype with a frequency above 0.1% was counted as a highly expanded clone. Repertoire diversity was measured by Shannon entropy, and V-J evenness by the Gini coefficient. A clonotype was considered public if more than one individual shared it. The public reads were reanalyzed by TCRdb: fastp trimming at Q25, MiXCR alignment, in-frame beta chains only. When rows share a CDR3 protein, they turn into one entry using the most common DNA and genes. The V and J calls reflect TCRdb's pipeline rather than the authors' work. This sample lists 500,000 or so distinct CDR3 sequences; around 13% were detected once. The ten largest clones take up roughly a sixth of the sample.

This sample's time point label indicates: newly diagnosed GD, antithyroid drugs for less than 3 months. RNA was extracted from PBMCs in TRIzol for both TCR sequencing and RNA sequencing. The diagnosis of Graves' disease followed American Thyroid Association guidelines. The patients came from an endocrinology department in Xi'an, China. Each patient gave around 9 milliliters of peripheral blood, collected in an EDTA anticoagulant tube. Ficoll Paque Plus density gradient separation was used to isolate PBMCs, and no additional T cell sorting was done. An Agilent 2100 Bioanalyzer and agarose gel were used to assess RNA quality, and a NanoDrop 2000 was used to measure RNA concentration. This sample was shared with a second study, whose subject was T cells in Graves' hyperthyroidism and ophthalmopathy. The second study's paper adds: Stable Graves' hyperthyroidism was defined as no progression to ophthalmopathy during 18 months of follow-up. The hyperthyroidism patients were between 18 and 65 years old and newly diagnosed, with a disease duration of less than 2 months. Any patient with an uncontrolled infection, another autoimmune disease, pregnancy or lactation was excluded. Diagnoses were established on the basis of clinical symptoms, serum thyroxine and TRAb, thyroid ultrasound, and orbital computed tomography. For the first round of RT-PCR on the TCR CDR3, the HTBI primer set was used together with the Qiagen OneStep RT-PCR kit. Most expanded thyroid clonotypes (frequency above 0.001) were also found in blood, which suggests that blood repertoires may mirror thyroid immune responses. A model built on a 13 V-J signature distinguished ophthalmopathy from stable hyperthyroidism, reaching roughly 88% sensitivity and under 84% specificity in cross-validation and 80%/75% in testing. In validation, the model predicted progression to ophthalmopathy with over 60% sensitivity and 72% to 85% specificity, a median of approximately 6.7 months before onset. To identify distinguishing TCR V-J signatures, a discovery cohort of around 100 patients was used, comprising roughly 45 with Graves' ophthalmopathy and some 57 with stable Graves' hyperthyroidism. Whether ophthalmopathy could be predicted prospectively was tested in an independent validation cohort made up of fewer than 20 hyperthyroidism patients plus 17 patients who later progressed to ophthalmopathy. The roughly 94 discovery patients were randomly divided into training and test sets at a 7:3 ratio. Thyroid tissue and blood T-cell repertoires from about six Graves' hyperthyroidism patients were also compared in the study. Once sampling was done, hyperthyroidism patients were given methimazole at a starting dose of 30 mg daily, whereas ophthalmopathy patients were given high-dose intravenous methylprednisolone. Libraries were constructed in a second round of multiplex PCR, after which size selection and purification were carried out. Paired-end sequencing of the libraries was performed with 100 bp reads on an Illumina HiSeq2000. SOAPnuke was used to process the raw data, removing reads that contained adapters or uncalled bases, had a mean Phred below 15, or lacked an exact match to the constant primer or identifier. COPE v1.2.5 was used to merge high-quality paired reads, and clonotypes were defined as unique nucleotide sequences. Clonotypes were aligned to IMGT TRBV, TRBD and TRBJ reference segments using MiTCR v1.1. The analysis was restricted to V-J combinations with a frequency above 0.0001, which together covered roughly 99% of the repertoires. The TCS score was defined as the ratio of F50 (clonal expansion) to E x V (chaos), calculated using BLOSUM62-based TCRdist between CDR3 peptides within each V-J. Welch's t-statistics and random forest reduced 514 V-J features to 13, which were used in a naive Bayes classifier (R e1071). Sample size was not statistically predetermined, and investigators were not blinded to group allocation. According to the paper, TCR Vbeta CDR3 sequencing was carried out on 135 peripheral blood samples, which came from more than 40 ophthalmopathy, under 80 hyperthyroidism and approximately 17 progressor patients.

This receptor chain uses TRBV5-1 and TRBJ2-2. The origin of this receptor is a woman between 50 and 59 years old with Graves disease. Donor details come from another sample of the same person, matched by shared clones. This material consisted of peripheral blood mononuclear cells (PBMCs), taken at new diagnosis, from a patient treated with antithyroid drugs. The CDR3 protein sequence reads: CASSLDVSSESCFF.